The rows below give T cell receptor beta chains drawn from one sample of a study of Ad26.COV2.S vaccination and SARS-CoV-2 variants. The data were produced by immunoSEQ multiplex PCR, yet TCRdb's version contains in-frame clones alone and is incomplete. The repertoire holds 440,000 or so clones, with about nine tenths as singletons. The sample here was peripheral blood, taken in a trial of Ad26.COV2.S vaccine versus placebo. Every receptor here comes from a person aged 18-65 years who received the Ad26.COV2.S COVID-19 vaccine or a placebo. Both conserved end residues are part of each CDR3. D genes are given only for firm matches. Some rows have no size entry. The others give once, few or many, or a class for an expanded clone.

clone size	V gene	J gene	D gene	CDR3 DNA	CDR3 protein
NA	TRBV11-2	TRBJ2-1	NA	TGTGCCAGCAGCTTAGTCTCAGGCGCTAGCGACAATGAGCAGTTCTTC	CASSLVSGASDNEQFF
NA	TRBV27	TRBJ2-5	TRBD2	TGTGCCAGCAGGGTGACTAGCGGGGGGCCCCAAGAGACCCAGTACTTC	CASRVTSGGPQETQYF
once	TRBV30	TRBJ2-3	NA	TGTGCCTGGGGGCTAGGGGGTACGCAGTATTTT	CAWGLGGTQYF
NA	TRBV5-1	TRBJ2-2	NA	TGCGCCAGCAGCTTGTCTTGGAATCGTGTCGGGGAGCTGTTTTTT	CASSLSWNRVGELFF
once	TRBV9	TRBJ1-3	NA	TGTGCCAGCAGCGTAGCGTCGTCGAGCTCTGGAAACACCATATATTTT	CASSVASSSSGNTIYF
NA	TRBV28	TRBJ1-5	NA	TGTGCCAGCAGTTTTTTTCAGGGGCGAGTGGGTTTT	CASSFFQGRVGF
NA	TRBV18	TRBJ1-1	NA	TGTGCCAGCTCACCACAGGAGAACACTGAAGCTTTCTTT	CASSPQENTEAFF
once	TRBV4-1	TRBJ1-2	NA	TGCGCCAGCAGCCAAGCTAGCCGTGGGACGGCGACTTATGGCTACACCTTC	CASSQASRGTATYGYTF
NA	TRBV11-2	TRBJ1-2	NA	TGTGCCAGCAGCAGCCGAAACTATGGCTACACCTTC	CASSSRNYGYTF
NA	TRBV7-2	TRBJ2-5	NA	TGTGCCAGCAGCTTAGACGGGGGCCCAGAGACCCAGTACTTC	CASSLDGGPETQYF
NA	TRBV6-6	TRBJ2-5	NA	TGTGCCAGCAGTAGGAGGGAAGAGGGAACCCAGTACTTC	CASSRREEGTQYF
NA	TRBV25-1	TRBJ2-7	TRBD1	TGTGCCAGCAGTGAGTCCGGGACAGGAGGCGAGCAGTACTTC	CASSESGTGGEQYF
NA	TRBV19	TRBJ1-2	NA	TGTGCCAGCAGTTCAGGAGGACTTAACTATGGCTACACCTTC	CASSSGGLNYGYTF
once	TRBV13	TRBJ2-5	NA	TGTGCCAGCAGCTCCCGGCGGACGCTACAAGAGACCCAGTACTTC	CASSSRRTLQETQYF
NA	TRBV27	TRBJ2-5	NA	TGTGCCAGCACCCGGAAGAAAGAGACCCAGTACTTC	CASTRKKETQYF
NA	TRBV7-9	TRBJ2-6	TRBD1	TGTGCCAGCAGCTTAGGAATCAGGGGGACTGGGGCCAACGTCCTGACTTTC	CASSLGIRGTGANVLTF
NA	TRBV18	TRBJ2-7	NA	TGTGCCAGCTCAACTATACAGGTCTCCTACGAGCAGTACTTC	CASSTIQVSYEQYF
NA	TRBV2	TRBJ1-5	NA	TGTGCCAGCAGGGGCACGGGGCTCAATCAGCCCCAGCATTTT	CASRGTGLNQPQHF
NA	TRBV2	TRBJ2-7	NA	TGTGCCAGCCGTCCGGGACCCTACGAGCAGTACTTC	CASRPGPYEQYF
NA	TRBV6-1	TRBJ2-7	NA	TGTGCCAGCAGTGACAGGGTCGAGCAGTACTTC	CASSDRVEQYF
NA	TRBV4-1	TRBJ2-5	NA	TGCGCCAGCAGCCAAGAAGGTGGACTTATGGAGACCCAGTACTTC	CASSQEGGLMETQYF
NA	TRBV19	TRBJ1-1	NA	TGTGCCAGTAGTAGGGGGGGGACTGAAGCTTTCTTT	CASSRGGTEAFF
NA	TRBV11-2	TRBJ2-7	NA	TGTGCCAGCAGCTCACCCCACTCAGGGGGAGGGCTTCTCGAGCAGTACTTC	CASSSPHSGGGLLEQYF
NA	TRBV19	TRBJ2-1	NA	TGTGCCAGTAGTAACCAAGGGTATGAGCAGTTCTTC	CASSNQGYEQFF
once	TRBV11-3	TRBJ1-5	NA	TGTGCCAGCAGCGTACGGCAGCCTGATAGCAATCAGCCCCAGCATTTT	CASSVRQPDSNQPQHF
NA	TRBV5-1	TRBJ1-1	NA	TGCGCCAGCAGCCCACCCAAGCCCGGGAACGGGAACACTGAAGCTTTCTTT	CASSPPKPGNGNTEAFF
NA	TRBV19	TRBJ2-7	NA	TGTGCCAGTAGTATAGAATACAGGTCCGAGCAGTACTTC	CASSIEYRSEQYF
NA	TRBV19	TRBJ1-2	NA	TGTGCCAGTAGTATGGCTTATTCAGGGAACTATGGCTACACCTTC	CASSMAYSGNYGYTF
NA	TRBV20-1	TRBJ2-2	TRBD1	TGCAGTGCTAGTCAGGGGGCCGGGGAGCTGTTTTTT	CSASQGAGELFF
once	TRBV6-2/TRBV6-3	TRBJ1-5	TRBD1	TGTGCCAGCAGTTACGGGACAGGGGGCAATCAGCCCCAGCATTTT	CASSYGTGGNQPQHF
NA	TRBV7-9	TRBJ2-5	NA	TGTGCCAGCAGCTTCGTCGGAGCCCAAGAGACCCAGTACTTC	CASSFVGAQETQYF
NA	TRBV5-1	TRBJ1-1	TRBD1	TGCGCCAGCAGCCGAAGGACAGGGGGCTTGGGCACTGAAGCTTTCTTT	CASSRRTGGLGTEAFF
NA	TRBV5-5	TRBJ1-2	NA	TGTGCCAGCAGCTTGGCGGACAGCTATGGCTACACCTTC	CASSLADSYGYTF
NA	TRBV12-5	TRBJ2-5	TRBD1	TGTGCTAGTGGTGTGGGACAGGGGGGTGAGACCCAGTACTTC	CASGVGQGGETQYF
NA	TRBV10-2	TRBJ1-2	NA	TGCGCCAGCAGTGCGGCAGGCCTTAACTATGGCTACACCTTC	CASSAAGLNYGYTF
once	TRBV15	TRBJ2-3	TRBD2	TGTGCCACCAGCAGCCTAGCGGGAGGTATCACAGATACGCAGTATTTT	CATSSLAGGITDTQYF
NA	TRBV10-1	TRBJ2-1	TRBD2	TGCGCCAGCAGGGGGACTAGCGGGAGATACAATGAGCAGTTCTTC	CASRGTSGRYNEQFF
NA	TRBV18	TRBJ2-1	NA	TGTGCCAGCTCCCCCGACTCTTCCAATGAGCAGTTCTTC	CASSPDSSNEQFF
NA	TRBV5-5	TRBJ1-4	NA	TGTGCCAGCAGCCGGGGACCCGTAGAAAAACTGTTTTTT	CASSRGPVEKLFF
NA	TRBV29-1	TRBJ2-1	NA	TGCAGCGTTGACGTACCTTCGCACAATGAGCAGTTCTTC	CSVDVPSHNEQFF
NA	TRBV18	TRBJ1-2	NA	TGTGCCAGCTCACCGACAGTTACGAACTATGGCTACACCTTC	CASSPTVTNYGYTF
few	TRBV20-1	TRBJ1-2	NA	TGCAGTGCTAGCGTTGGCTACACCTTC	CSASVGYTF
NA	TRBV29-1	TRBJ2-2	NA	TGCAGCGTCGAACGAGGGGGGGCCGGGGAGCTGTTTTTT	CSVERGGAGELFF
NA	TRBV15	TRBJ1-1	NA	TGTGCCACCAGCATCCGCCGGGACACCACTGAAGCTTTCTTT	CATSIRRDTTEAFF
NA	TRBV4-1	TRBJ2-5	NA	TGCGCCAGCAGCCAAGAGTGGGCGGGGAGGCGGGAGACCCAGTACTTC	CASSQEWAGRRETQYF
NA	TRBV7-2	TRBJ2-3	TRBD2	TGTGCCAGCAACGGGGGGAGCACAGATACGCAGTATTTT	CASNGGSTDTQYF
NA	TRBV6-5	TRBJ1-6	NA	TGTGCCAGCAGTTCGGAACAGATTAATTCACCCCTCCACTTT	CASSSEQINSPLHF
NA	TRBV27	TRBJ2-7	NA	TGTGCCAGCAGTTCCAGGGAAGCCTACGAGCAGTACTTC	CASSSREAYEQYF
NA	TRBV6-5	TRBJ2-4	TRBD1	TGTGCCAGCAGACCACGGACAGGGGGCATTCAGTACTTC	CASRPRTGGIQYF
NA	TRBV18	TRBJ2-2	NA	TGTGCCAGCTCACCAGTATCAGGGGCCAACATCCCCGGGGAGCTGTTTTTT	CASSPVSGANIPGELFF
NA	TRBV19	TRBJ1-2	TRBD1	TGTGCCAGTAGTAACTACAGGGGGCCGGGGGCTAACTATGGCTACACCTTC	CASSNYRGPGANYGYTF
NA	TRBV4-1	TRBJ2-1	NA	TGCGCCAGCAGCCAAGATAGATCGAATGAGCAGTTCTTC	CASSQDRSNEQFF
NA	TRBV5-1	TRBJ1-4	TRBD1	TGCGCCAGCAGCTTGGTAACAGGGGGTAGGAAACTGTTTTTT	CASSLVTGGRKLFF
once	TRBV4-3	TRBJ1-4	NA	TGCGCCAGCAGCCAAGCACCCACAGGCGGAAAACTGTTTTTT	CASSQAPTGGKLFF
NA	TRBV18	TRBJ1-5	TRBD1	TGTGCCAGCTCACTACAGTACGACAGGGGACGCAATCAGCCCCAGCATTTT	CASSLQYDRGRNQPQHF
NA	TRBV5-5	TRBJ2-2	NA	TGTGCCAGCAGCTTGGGAGTGTCGGGGTACACCGGGGAGCTGTTTTTT	CASSLGVSGYTGELFF
NA	TRBV27	TRBJ1-2	TRBD1	TGTGCCAGCAGTTTATTCGGGACAGGACCGGTGTACTATGGCTACACCTTC	CASSLFGTGPVYYGYTF